This TCR beta chain was obtained from a study of memory CD4+ T cells and cytomegalovirus serostatus. TCRdb's table, derived via immunoSEQ multiplex PCR, lists solely in-frame clones and lacks some. The data contain about 52,000 clones, over 60% of them seen just once; the ten biggest clones take up about 1.5%. Single viable CD3+CD4+CD8-CD45RO+ cells were sorted as the memory CD4+ T cells. Per the germline V gene, CDR1 is LNHDA and CDR2 is SQIVND (reference sequence). The V end lost 1 base, the J end lost 13 bases, and 11 bases lay between the germline ends. The CDR3 has 12 residues. This sequence originates from an adult in good health and CMV-seropositive. The V and J genes are TRBV19 and TRBJ2-1, with a tentative D call TRBD1 (6 bases). Sequencing was performed on memory CD4+ T cells from blood. DNA for the CDR3: TGTGCCAGTAGTATAGTACAGGGCCCACAGTTCTTC. It yields the protein CASSIVQGPQFF.